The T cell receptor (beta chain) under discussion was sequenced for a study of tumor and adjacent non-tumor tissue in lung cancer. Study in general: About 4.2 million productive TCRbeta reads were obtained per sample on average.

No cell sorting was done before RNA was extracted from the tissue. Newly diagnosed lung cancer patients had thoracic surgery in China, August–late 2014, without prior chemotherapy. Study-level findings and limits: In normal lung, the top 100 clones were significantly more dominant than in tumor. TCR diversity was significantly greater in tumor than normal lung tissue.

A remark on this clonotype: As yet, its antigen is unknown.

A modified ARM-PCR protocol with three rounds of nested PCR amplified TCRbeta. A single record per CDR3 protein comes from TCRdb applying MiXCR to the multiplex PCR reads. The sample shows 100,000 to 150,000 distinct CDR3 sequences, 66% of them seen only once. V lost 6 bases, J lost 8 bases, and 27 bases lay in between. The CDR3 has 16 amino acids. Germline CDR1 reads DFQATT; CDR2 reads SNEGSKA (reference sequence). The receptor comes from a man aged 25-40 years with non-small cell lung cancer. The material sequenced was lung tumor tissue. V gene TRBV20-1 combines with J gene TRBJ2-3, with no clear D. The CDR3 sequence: CSAPSTLRTGTGTQYF. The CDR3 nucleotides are TGCAGTGCCCCAAGCACCCTACGGACGGGCACTGGTACGCAGTATTTT.